The clone carrying this T cell receptor (beta chain) was detected only a few times. This sample's time point: patch test 2, 6 weeks after DPC sensitization. As to treatment: therapeutic diphenylcyclopropenone sensitization with weekly scalp DPC. Each CDR3 protein gets one entry after TCRdb re-called the RACE reads with MiXCR. This sample has about 80,000 distinct CDR3 sequences, with approximately 10% found just once. The data were taken from a study of human T cells and chemical hapten exposure. Looking at the study overall: 2% DPC applied to an approximately 2 cm by approximately 2 cm arm area sensitized donors. Variability of per-sample TCR yields stemmed mainly from small differences in pooled library volume.

The germline gives CDR1 KGHDR, CDR2 SFDVKD. V was clipped by 3 bases and J by 3 bases, with 16 bases between them. The CDR3 extends over 17 amino acids. This sequence originates from a woman between 25 and 40 years old with alopecia areata. Some clones in this sample may be carry-over from other donors' samples. This sample comprised whole blood, obtained in connection with sensitization to the hapten diphenylcyclopropenone (DPC). The genes are TRBV24-1 and TRBJ2-2; maybe TRBD2 (5 bases). This CDR3 reads CATSDRRALRDTGELFF. DNA of the CDR3: TGTGCCACCAGTGATCGACGGGCGCTGAGGGACACCGGGGAGCTGTTTTTT.